Listed below are T cell receptor beta chains from one sample, sequenced in a study of blood T cell repertoires in COVID-19. Using immunoSEQ multiplex PCR, the repertoire was profiled, and TCRdb retains in-frame clones only, with some absent. This table holds some 100,000 clones, 85% found once. Sequencing was performed on peripheral blood. The receptors were gathered from a woman in her 70s with active or convalescent COVID-19. The CDR3 runs from the conserved cysteine through the conserved F or W. A D gene is named only where the DNA matches it firmly. Some rows mark clone size as missing; the rest say once, few, many or name a class of expanded clone.

TRBD1,once,TRBJ1-1,TRBV7-2,TGTGCCAGCAGCTTAGCCTTCGGGACAGCGAACACTGAAGCTTTCTTT,CASSLAFGTANTEAFF
TRBD1,-,TRBJ1-5,TRBV3-1/TRBV3-2,TGTGCCAGCAGCCATGACGACAGGGGAGGGAGCAATCAGCCCCAGCATTTT,CASSHDDRGGSNQPQHF
-,-,TRBJ2-5,TRBV5-1,TGCGCCAGCAGCTTGGCCGGCACGGGGGAAGAGACCCAGTACTTC,CASSLAGTGEETQYF
-,-,TRBJ2-1,TRBV7-9,TGTGCCAGCAGCTCGGAGGGTGGGAATGAGCAGTTCTTC,CASSSEGGNEQFF
TRBD2,-,TRBJ2-5,TRBV24-1,TGTGCCACCAGTGATTTCGGGGAGGGGGAGACCCAGTACTTC,CATSDFGEGETQYF
-,-,TRBJ2-5,TRBV24-1,TGTGCCACCAGCGGGGGACCACAAGAGACCCAGTACTTC,CATSGGPQETQYF
TRBD2,once,TRBJ2-5,TRBV2,TGTGCCAGCAGGAGCGGGAGCGAGACCCAGCACTTC,CASRSGSETQHF
TRBD2,-,TRBJ2-1,TRBV2,TGTGCCAGCAGGCAGCGGGGGGGGTTGAGGGAGCAGTTCTTC,CASRQRGGLREQFF
TRBD1,-,TRBJ1-1,TRBV19,TGTGCCAGTAGTATAAAATTTAAAGGGACAGCCACCAACACTGAAGCTTTCTTT,CASSIKFKGTATNTEAFF
-,-,TRBJ1-2,TRBV28,TGTGCCAGCATCCAGCAGGCCCCCTATGGCTACACCTTC,CASIQQAPYGYTF
-,-,TRBJ2-3,TRBV9,TGTGCCAGCAGCGTAGGGTCGGACTGGGGAGCTGATACGCAGTATTTT,CASSVGSDWGADTQYF
TRBD1,-,TRBJ1-2,TRBV7-2,TGTGCCAGCAGCTTGGCGGGACAGTCCTCCTATGGCTACACCTTC,CASSLAGQSSYGYTF
TRBD1,few,TRBJ2-7,TRBV3-1/TRBV3-2,TGTGCCAGCAGCCAAGTATTCGGGACAGGGGATTACGAGCAGTACTTC,CASSQVFGTGDYEQYF
TRBD1,-,TRBJ1-4,TRBV7-2,TGTGCCAGCAGCCTTCGAGGACAGGGGGGGGAAAAACTGTTTTTT,CASSLRGQGGEKLFF
-,-,TRBJ1-2,TRBV4-2,TGTGCCAGCAGCCAAGACAGGGGTGGCTACACCTTC,CASSQDRGGYTF
-,once,TRBJ2-7,TRBV3-1/TRBV3-2,TGTGCCAGCAGCCAAGTTGGGCCCCTTGACCCAGACAGACACGAGCAGTACTTC,CASSQVGPLDPDRHEQYF
TRBD1,few,TRBJ1-4,TRBV10-3,TGTGCCATCGGACAGGGGTATGAAAAACTGTTTTTT,CAIGQGYEKLFF